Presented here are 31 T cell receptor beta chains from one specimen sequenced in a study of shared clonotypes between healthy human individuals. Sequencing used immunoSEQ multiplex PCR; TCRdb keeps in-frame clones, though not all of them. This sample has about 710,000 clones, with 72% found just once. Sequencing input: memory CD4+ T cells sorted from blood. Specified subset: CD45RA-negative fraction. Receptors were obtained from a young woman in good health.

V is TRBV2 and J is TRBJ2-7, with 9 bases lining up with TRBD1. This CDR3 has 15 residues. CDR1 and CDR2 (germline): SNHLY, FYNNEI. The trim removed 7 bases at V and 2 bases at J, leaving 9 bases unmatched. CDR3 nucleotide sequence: TGTGCCAGCAAAAAACAGGGGGCCGGGACCTACGAGCAGTACTTC. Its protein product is CASKKQGAGTYEQYF.

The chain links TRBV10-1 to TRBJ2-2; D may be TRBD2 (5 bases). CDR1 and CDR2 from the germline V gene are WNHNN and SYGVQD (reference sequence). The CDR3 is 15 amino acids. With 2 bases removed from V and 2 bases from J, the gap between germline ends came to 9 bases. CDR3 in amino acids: CASSEVGVNTGELFF. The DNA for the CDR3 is TGCGCCAGCAGTGAGGTCGGGGTTAACACCGGGGAGCTGTTTTTT.

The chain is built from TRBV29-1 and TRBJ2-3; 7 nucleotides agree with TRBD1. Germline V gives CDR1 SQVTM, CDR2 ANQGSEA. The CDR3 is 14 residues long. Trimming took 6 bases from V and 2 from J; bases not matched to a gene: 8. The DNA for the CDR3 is TGCAGCGTCAAGGGACAGATTGCCACAGATACGCAGTATTTT. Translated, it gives CSVKGQIATDTQYF.

The CDR3 here is CASSLAGEYTGELFF. The CDR3 DNA sequence: TGCGCCAGCAGCTTGGCAGGAGAGTACACCGGGGAGCTGTTTTTT. The chain recombines TRBV5-1 with TRBJ2-2; D not resolved. V gave up 0 bases and J gave up 3 bases, with 9 bases separating them. Germline V gene data show CDR1 as SGHRS and CDR2 as YFSETQ. The CDR3 loop spans 15 amino acids.

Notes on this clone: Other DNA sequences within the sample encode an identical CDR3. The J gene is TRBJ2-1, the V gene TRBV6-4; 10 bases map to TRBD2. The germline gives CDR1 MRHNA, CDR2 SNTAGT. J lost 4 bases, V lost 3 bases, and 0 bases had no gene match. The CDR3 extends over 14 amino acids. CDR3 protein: CASSELAGYNEQFF. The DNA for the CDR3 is TGTGCCAGCAGTGAACTAGCGGGATACAATGAGCAGTTCTTC.

DNA of the CDR3: TGTGCCAGCTCAAGCTCGCGGAACCCTAGCACAGATACGCAGTATTTT. Protein product: CASSSSRNPSTDTQYF. The chain combines TRBV18 with TRBJ2-3; D ambiguous. CDR1 and CDR2 (germline): KGHSH, LQKENI. The CDR3 runs to 16 residues. Between the trimmed V and J ends, which lost 5 bases and 0 bases, there was a span of 15 bases.

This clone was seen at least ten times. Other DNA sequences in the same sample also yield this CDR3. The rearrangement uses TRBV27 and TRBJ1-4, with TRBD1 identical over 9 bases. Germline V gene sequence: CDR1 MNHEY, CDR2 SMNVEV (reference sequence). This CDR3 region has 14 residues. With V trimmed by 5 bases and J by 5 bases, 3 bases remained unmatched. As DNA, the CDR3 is TGTGCCAGCAGTAGGGGACAGGGCAATGAAAAACTGTTTTTT. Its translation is CASSRGQGNEKLFF.

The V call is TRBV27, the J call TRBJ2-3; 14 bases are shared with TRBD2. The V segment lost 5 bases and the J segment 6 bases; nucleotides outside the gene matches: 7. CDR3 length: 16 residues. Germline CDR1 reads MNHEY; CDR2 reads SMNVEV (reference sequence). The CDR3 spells CASSPQTSGRGDTQYF. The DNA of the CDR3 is TGTGCCAGCAGTCCCCAGACTAGCGGGAGGGGGGATACGCAGTATTTT.

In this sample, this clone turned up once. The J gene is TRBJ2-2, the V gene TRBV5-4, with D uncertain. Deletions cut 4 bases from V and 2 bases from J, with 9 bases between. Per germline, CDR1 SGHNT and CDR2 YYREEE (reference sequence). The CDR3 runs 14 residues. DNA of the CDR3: TGTGCCAGCAGCCCGAAGCAAAACACCGGGGAGCTGTTTTTT. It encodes CASSPKQNTGELFF.

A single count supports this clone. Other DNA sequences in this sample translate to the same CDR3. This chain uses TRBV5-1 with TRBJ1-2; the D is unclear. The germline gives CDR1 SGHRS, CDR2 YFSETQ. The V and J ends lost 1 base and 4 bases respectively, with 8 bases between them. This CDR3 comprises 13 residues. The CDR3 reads CASSLSGGYGYTF. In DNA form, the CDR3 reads TGCGCCAGCAGCTTGTCGGGCGGCTATGGCTACACCTTC.

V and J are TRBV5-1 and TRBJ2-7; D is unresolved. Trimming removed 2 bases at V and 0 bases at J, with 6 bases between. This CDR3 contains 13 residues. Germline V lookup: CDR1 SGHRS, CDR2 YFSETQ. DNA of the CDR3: TGCGCCAGCAGCTTCTTCGACTCCTACGAGCAGTACTTC. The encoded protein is CASSFFDSYEQYF. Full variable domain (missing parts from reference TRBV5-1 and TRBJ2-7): KAGVTQTPRYLIKTRGQQVTLSCSPISGHRSVSWYQQTPGQGLQFLFEYFSETQRNKGNFPGRFSGRQFSNSRSEMNVSTLELGDSALYLCASSFFDSYEQYFGPGTRLTVT.

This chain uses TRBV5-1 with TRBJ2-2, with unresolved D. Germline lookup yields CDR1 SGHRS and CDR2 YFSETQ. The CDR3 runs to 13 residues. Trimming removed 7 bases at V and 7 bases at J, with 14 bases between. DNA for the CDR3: TGCGCCAGCTTACCGGACGGATACGGGGAGCTGTTTTTT. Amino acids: CASLPDGYGELFF. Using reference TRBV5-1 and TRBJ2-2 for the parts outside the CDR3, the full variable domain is KAGVTQTPRYLIKTRGQQVTLSCSPISGHRSVSWYQQTPGQGLQFLFEYFSETQRNKGNFPGRFSGRQFSNSRSEMNVSTLELGDSALYLCASLPDGYGELFFGEGSRLTVL.

CDR3 sequence: CASSFGQTYNEQFF. The CDR3 nucleotides read TGTGCCAGCAGTTTCGGACAGACGTACAATGAGCAGTTCTTC. The chain combines TRBV6-1 with TRBJ2-1; D perhaps matches TRBD1 (6 bases). This CDR3 contains 14 residues. Trimming cost V 5 bases and J 4 bases, with 12 bases left between them. Per the germline V gene, CDR1 is MNHNS and CDR2 is SASEGT.

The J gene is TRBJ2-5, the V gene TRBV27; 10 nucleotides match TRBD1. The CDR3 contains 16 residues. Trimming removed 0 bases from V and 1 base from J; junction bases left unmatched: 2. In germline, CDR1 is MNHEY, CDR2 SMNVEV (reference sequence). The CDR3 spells CASSLSRTGGQETQYF. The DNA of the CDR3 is TGTGCCAGCAGTTTATCCAGGACAGGGGGCCAAGAGACCCAGTACTTC.

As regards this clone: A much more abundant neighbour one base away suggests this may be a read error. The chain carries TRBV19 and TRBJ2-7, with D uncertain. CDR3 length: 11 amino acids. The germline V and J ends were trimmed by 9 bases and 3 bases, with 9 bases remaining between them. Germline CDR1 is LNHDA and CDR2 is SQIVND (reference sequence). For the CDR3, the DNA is TGTGCCAGCAGTTTATACTACGAGCAGTACTTC. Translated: CASSLYYEQYF.

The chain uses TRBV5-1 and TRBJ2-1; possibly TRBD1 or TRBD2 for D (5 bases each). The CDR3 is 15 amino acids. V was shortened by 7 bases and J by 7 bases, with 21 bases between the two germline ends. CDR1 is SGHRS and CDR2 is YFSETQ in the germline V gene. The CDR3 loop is CASGRGDRDRNEQFF. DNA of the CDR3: TGCGCCAGCGGCCGAGGGGATCGTGATCGTAATGAGCAGTTCTTC. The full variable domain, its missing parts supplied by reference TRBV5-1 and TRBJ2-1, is KAGVTQTPRYLIKTRGQQVTLSCSPISGHRSVSWYQQTPGQGLQFLFEYFSETQRNKGNFPGRFSGRQFSNSRSEMNVSTLELGDSALYLCASGRGDRDRNEQFFGPGTRLTVL.

CDR3 nucleotides: TGTGCCAGCTCACCACGGGTAGGGACAGGGGGGAACTACGAGCAGTACTTC. Its translation is CASSPRVGTGGNYEQYF. The V and J genes are TRBV18 and TRBJ2-7; 11 nucleotides align to TRBD1. Looked up from germline, CDR1 is KGHSH and CDR2 is LQKENI. With 1 base clipped from V and 3 bases from J, the junction kept 8 bases outside the gene matches. The CDR3 loop spans 17 amino acids.

CDR3 sequence (DNA): TGTGCCAGCAGTGCCAGGACTGGGCAACTTTACGAGCAGTACTTC. It translates to CASSARTGQLYEQYF. The J gene is TRBJ2-7, the V gene TRBV6-1; D might be TRBD2 (5 bases). Looked up from germline, CDR1 is MNHNS and CDR2 is SASEGT. The CDR3 is made up of 15 amino acids. The V end lost 4 bases, the J end lost 4 bases, and 17 bases lay between the germline ends.

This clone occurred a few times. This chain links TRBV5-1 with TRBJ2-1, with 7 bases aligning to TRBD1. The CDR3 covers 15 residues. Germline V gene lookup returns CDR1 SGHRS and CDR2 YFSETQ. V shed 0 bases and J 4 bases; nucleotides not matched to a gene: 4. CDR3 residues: CASSLADRVYNEQFF. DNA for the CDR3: TGCGCCAGCAGCTTGGCCGACAGGGTATACAATGAGCAGTTCTTC.

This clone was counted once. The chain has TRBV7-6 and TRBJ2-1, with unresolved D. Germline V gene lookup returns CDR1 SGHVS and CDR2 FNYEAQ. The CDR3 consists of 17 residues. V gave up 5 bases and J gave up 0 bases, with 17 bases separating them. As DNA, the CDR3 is TGTGCCAGCAGCCCCGTCGGTGGATCTAGCTCCTACAATGAGCAGTTCTTC. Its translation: CASSPVGGSSSYNEQFF. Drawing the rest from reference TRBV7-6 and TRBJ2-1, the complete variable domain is GAGVSQSPRYKVTKRGQDVALRCDPISGHVSLYWYRQALGQGPEFLTYFNYEAQQDKSGLPNDRFSAERPEGSISTLTIQRTEQRDSAMYRCASSPVGGSSSYNEQFFGPGTRLTVL.

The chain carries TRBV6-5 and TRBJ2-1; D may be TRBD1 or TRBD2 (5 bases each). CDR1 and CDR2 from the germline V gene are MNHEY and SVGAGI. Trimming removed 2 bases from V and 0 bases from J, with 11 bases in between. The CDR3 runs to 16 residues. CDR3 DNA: TGTGCCAGCAGTTACCGAGGGACCCGCTCCTACAATGAGCAGTTCTTC. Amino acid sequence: CASSYRGTRSYNEQFF.

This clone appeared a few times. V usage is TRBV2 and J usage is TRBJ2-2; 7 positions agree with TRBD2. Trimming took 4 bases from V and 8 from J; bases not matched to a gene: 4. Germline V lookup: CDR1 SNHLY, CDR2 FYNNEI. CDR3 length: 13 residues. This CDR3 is CASSGTSAGELFF. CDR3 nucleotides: TGTGCCAGCAGTGGAACTAGCGCGGGGGAGCTGTTTTTT.

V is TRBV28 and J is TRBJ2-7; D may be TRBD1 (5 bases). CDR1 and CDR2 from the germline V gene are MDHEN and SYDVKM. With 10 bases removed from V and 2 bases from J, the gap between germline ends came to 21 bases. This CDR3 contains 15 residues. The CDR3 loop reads CATLTSAGWTYEQYF. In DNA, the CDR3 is TGTGCCACCCTCACCTCGGCAGGGTGGACCTACGAGCAGTACTTC.

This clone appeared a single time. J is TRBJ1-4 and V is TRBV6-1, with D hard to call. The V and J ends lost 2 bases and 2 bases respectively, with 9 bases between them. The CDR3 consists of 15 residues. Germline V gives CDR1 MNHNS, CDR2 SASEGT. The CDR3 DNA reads TGTGCCAGCAGTGAATCGGTTGCGACTAATGAAAAACTGTTTTTT. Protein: CASSESVATNEKLFF.

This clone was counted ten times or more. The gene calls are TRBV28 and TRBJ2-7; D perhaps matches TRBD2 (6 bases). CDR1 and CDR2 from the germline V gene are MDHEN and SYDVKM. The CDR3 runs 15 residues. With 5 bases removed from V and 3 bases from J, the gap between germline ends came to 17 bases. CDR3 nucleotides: TGTGCCAGCAGTGGTGGTCTCTCGCGGGGCTACGAGCAGTACTTC. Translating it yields CASSGGLSRGYEQYF.

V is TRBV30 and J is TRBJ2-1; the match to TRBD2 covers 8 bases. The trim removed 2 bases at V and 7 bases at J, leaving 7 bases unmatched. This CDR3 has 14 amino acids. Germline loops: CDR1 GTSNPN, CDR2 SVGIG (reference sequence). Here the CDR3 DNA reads TGTGCCTGGAGTTTGAAACGGGGGGGGAATGAGCAGTTCTTC. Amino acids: CAWSLKRGGNEQFF.

CDR3 DNA sequence: TGTGCCAGCAGTGAATCTAGGCGTTGGACAGGGACAGGGCTAGAGGAGCAGTTCTTC. Translation gives CASSESRRWTGTGLEEQFF. The V gene is TRBV6-1, the J gene TRBJ2-1; 9 bases fit TRBD1. From germline, CDR1 is MNHNS and CDR2 SASEGT. This CDR3 has 19 residues. V shed 2 bases and J 10 bases; nucleotides not matched to a gene: 21.

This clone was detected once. CDR3 coding DNA: TGCGCCAGCAGCCTTCCAGGGATGAATGAGCAGTTCTTC. It is translated as CASSLPGMNEQFF. The rearrangement joins TRBV4-1 to TRBJ2-1, with D perhaps matching TRBD1 (5 bases). Germline values: CDR1 MGHRA, CDR2 YSYEKL. The CDR3 has 13 residues. Trimming stripped 4 bases from V and 7 bases from J, with 11 bases between.

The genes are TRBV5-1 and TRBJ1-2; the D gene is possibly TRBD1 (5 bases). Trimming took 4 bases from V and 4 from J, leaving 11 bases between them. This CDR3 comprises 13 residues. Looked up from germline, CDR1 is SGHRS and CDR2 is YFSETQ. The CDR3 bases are TGCGCCAGCAGCCCGGCGGGGACCTATGGCTACACCTTC. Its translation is CASSPAGTYGYTF.

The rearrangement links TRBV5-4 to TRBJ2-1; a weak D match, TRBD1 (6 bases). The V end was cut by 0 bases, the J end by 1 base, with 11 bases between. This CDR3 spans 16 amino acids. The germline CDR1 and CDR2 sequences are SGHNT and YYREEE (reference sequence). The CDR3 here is CASSLAGTPSYNEQFF. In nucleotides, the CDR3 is TGTGCCAGCAGCTTGGCCGGGACACCTTCCTACAATGAGCAGTTCTTC.

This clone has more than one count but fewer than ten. This CDR3 reads CASSRQGANQPQHF. CDR3 coding DNA: TGTGCCAGCAGTCGCCAGGGGGCCAATCAGCCCCAGCATTTT. The chain couples TRBV11-2 to TRBJ1-5; 8 bases are a match to TRBD1. The CDR3 consists of 14 residues. The trim removed 6 bases at V and 3 bases at J, leaving 4 bases unmatched. Per germline, CDR1 SGHAT and CDR2 FQNNGV.